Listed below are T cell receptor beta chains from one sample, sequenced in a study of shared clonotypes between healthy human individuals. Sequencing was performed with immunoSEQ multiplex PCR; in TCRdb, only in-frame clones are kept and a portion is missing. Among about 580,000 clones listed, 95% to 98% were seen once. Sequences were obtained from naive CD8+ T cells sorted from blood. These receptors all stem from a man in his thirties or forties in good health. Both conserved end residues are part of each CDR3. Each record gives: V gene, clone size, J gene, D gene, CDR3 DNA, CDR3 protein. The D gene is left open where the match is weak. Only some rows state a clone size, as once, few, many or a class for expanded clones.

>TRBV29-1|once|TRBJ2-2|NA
TGCAGCGCCCCTGCGGAGAACACCGGGGAGCTGTTTTTT
CSAPAENTGELFF
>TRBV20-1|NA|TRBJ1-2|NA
TGCAGTGCTAGAGATCAGGGCTACACCTTC
CSARDQGYTF
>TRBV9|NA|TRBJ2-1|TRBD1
TGTGCCAGCAGCGTAGGACAGGGCAATAATGAGCAGTTCTTC
CASSVGQGNNEQFF
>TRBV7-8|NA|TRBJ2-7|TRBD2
TGTGCCAGCAGGTTAAGACTAGCGGGAGCTTACGAGCAGTACTTC
CASRLRLAGAYEQYF
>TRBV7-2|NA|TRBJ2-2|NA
TGTGCCAGCAGCATTTCAACTAGGTCGGCCACCGGGGAGCTGTTTTTT
CASSISTRSATGELFF
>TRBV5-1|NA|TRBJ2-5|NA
TGCGCCAGCAGCTTCCTTGGTCGGGAAGAGACCCAGTACTTC
CASSFLGREETQYF
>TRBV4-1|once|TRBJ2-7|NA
TGCGCCAGCAGCCCACTCTGGGGGAAAGAGCAGTACTTC
CASSPLWGKEQYF
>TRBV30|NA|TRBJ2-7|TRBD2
TGTGCCTGGAGTGTAGGTAATAGCGGGAGCTTTACCTACGAGCAGTACTTC
CAWSVGNSGSFTYEQYF
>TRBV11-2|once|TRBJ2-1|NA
TGTGCCAGCAGCTTACTAGCGACCATGTACAATGAGCAGTTCTTC
CASSLLATMYNEQFF
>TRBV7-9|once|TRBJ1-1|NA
TGTGCCAGCAGCCCCGGGAGTACTGAAGCTTTCTTT
CASSPGSTEAFF
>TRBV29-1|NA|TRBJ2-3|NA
TGCAGCGTTGACGACACCCTTTCACGTGATACGCAGTATTTT
CSVDDTLSRDTQYF
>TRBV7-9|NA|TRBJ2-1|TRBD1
TGTGCCGGAAGTGGGGACAGGGAACGTGAGCAGTTCTTC
CAGSGDREREQFF
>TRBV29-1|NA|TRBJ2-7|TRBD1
TGCAGCGTCACTCGGGACAGGGCCTCCTACGAGCAGTACTTC
CSVTRDRASYEQYF
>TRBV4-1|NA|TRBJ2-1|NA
TGCGCCAGCAGCCAAGTCGGGAGCGGCAACAATGAGCAGTTCTTC
CASSQVGSGNNEQFF
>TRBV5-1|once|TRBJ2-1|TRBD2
TGCGCCAGCAGCCCCTCGGGACTAGCGGACAATGAGCAGTTCTTC
CASSPSGLADNEQFF
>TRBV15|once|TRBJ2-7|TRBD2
TGTGCCACCAGCAGCTATCTAGCGGGAGGGTCCTACGAGCAGTACTTC
CATSSYLAGGSYEQYF
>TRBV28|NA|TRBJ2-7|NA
TGTGCCAGCATAAAGCGGGTTCCCTACGAGCAGTACTTC
CASIKRVPYEQYF
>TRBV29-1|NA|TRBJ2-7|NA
TGCAGCGTTGAAGACTGGACAAGCTACGAGCAGTACTTC
CSVEDWTSYEQYF
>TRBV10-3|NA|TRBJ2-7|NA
TGTGCCACCGGATCCGGGTACTCCTACGAGCAGTACTTC
CATGSGYSYEQYF
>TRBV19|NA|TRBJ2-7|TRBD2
TGTGCCAGTAGTATAGATTGGCGGGAGGCCTCCTACGAGCAGTACTTC
CASSIDWREASYEQYF
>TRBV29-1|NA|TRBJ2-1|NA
TGCAGCGTTGAACCTACAGGTAACAATGAGCAGTTCTTC
CSVEPTGNNEQFF
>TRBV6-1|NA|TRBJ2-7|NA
TGTGCCAGCAGTGCGGACCTGGGTGGCGAGCAGTACTTC
CASSADLGGEQYF
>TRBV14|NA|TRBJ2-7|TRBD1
TGTGCCAGCAGCCTTACAGGGGCCGTCCTCGAGCAGTACTTC
CASSLTGAVLEQYF
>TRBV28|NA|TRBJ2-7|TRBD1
TGTGCCAGCAGTTTGGTTCGGGACAGCTCCTACGAGCAGTACTTC
CASSLVRDSSYEQYF
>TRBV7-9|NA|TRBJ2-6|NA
TGTGCCAGCAGCTTATCTGTAACCGGGAGTGGGTCTGGGGCCAACGTCCTGACTTTC
CASSLSVTGSGSGANVLTF
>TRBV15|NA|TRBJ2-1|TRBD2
TGTGCCACCAGCCCCCGGGGGGGTGGCAATGAGCAGTTCTTC
CATSPRGGGNEQFF
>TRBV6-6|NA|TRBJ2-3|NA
TGTGCCAGCAGTTACTCGACTACTAGCACAGATACGCAGTATTTT
CASSYSTTSTDTQYF
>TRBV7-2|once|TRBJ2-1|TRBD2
TGTGCCAGCAGCTACTGGACTAGCGGGAGAAGGGATGAGCAGTTCTTC
CASSYWTSGRRDEQFF
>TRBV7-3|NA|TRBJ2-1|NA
TGTGCCAGCAGCTTATCCCAAGCGACCGACAATGAGCAGTTCTTC
CASSLSQATDNEQFF
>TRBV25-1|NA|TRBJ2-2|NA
TGTGCCAGCAGTGCCGGGAGCACCGGGGAGCTGTTTTTT
CASSAGSTGELFF
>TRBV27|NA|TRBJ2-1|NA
TGTGCCAGCAGTTTCGGAGACGTCAATGAGCAGTTCTTC
CASSFGDVNEQFF
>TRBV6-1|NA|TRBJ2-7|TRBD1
TGTGCCAGCAGGGATGGACAGGGCGCCTACGAGCAGTACTTC
CASRDGQGAYEQYF
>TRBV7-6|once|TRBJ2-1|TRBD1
TGTGCCAGCAGCTTGACCGGGACAGGGTTCGTTGAGCAGTTCTTC
CASSLTGTGFVEQFF
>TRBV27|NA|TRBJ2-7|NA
TGTGCCAGCAGTTTTGCTCTCACCTCCTACGAGCAGTACTTC
CASSFALTSYEQYF
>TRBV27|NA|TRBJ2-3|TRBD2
TGTGCCAGCAGTTTTATCGCGGGAGGGCCGGGAGATACGCAGTATTTT
CASSFIAGGPGDTQYF
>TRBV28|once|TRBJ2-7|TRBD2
TGTGCCAGCAGTTTATCCCCGACTCCGGGGGGCGAGCAGTACTTC
CASSLSPTPGGEQYF
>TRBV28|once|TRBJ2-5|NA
TGTGCCAGCAGTTTAGCATGGGAGTGGGAGACCCAGTACTTC
CASSLAWEWETQYF
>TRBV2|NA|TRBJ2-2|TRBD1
TGTGCCAGCAGATCCCTCCGGGACAGCCTGTTTTTT
CASRSLRDSLFF
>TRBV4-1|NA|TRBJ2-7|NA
TGCGCCAGCAGCCAGAAACAGGGTTTGTACGAGCAGTACTTC
CASSQKQGLYEQYF
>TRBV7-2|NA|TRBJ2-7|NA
TGTGCCAGCAGCTTAGATGGGTGGGAGATCGGCTACGAGCAGTACTTC
CASSLDGWEIGYEQYF
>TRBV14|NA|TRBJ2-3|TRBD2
TGTGCCAGCAGCCAATCCGGGACTAGCGGGAGTGGAGACCATTTT
CASSQSGTSGSGDHF
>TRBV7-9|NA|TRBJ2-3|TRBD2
TGTGCCAGCAGCCCAGGGGTAGCGGGAGCGACCACAGATACGCAGTATTTT
CASSPGVAGATTDTQYF
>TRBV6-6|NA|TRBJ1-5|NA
TGTGCCAGCAGTTATGTTCCAGATAGCAATCAGCCCCAGCATTTT
CASSYVPDSNQPQHF
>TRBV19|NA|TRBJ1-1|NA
TGTGCCAGTAGTATTGGGAGGATCAACACTGAAGCTTTCTTT
CASSIGRINTEAFF
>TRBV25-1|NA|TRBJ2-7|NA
TGTGCCAGCAGCGCGGACGGGACCTACGAGCAGTACTTC
CASSADGTYEQYF
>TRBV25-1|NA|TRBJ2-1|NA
TGTGCCAGCAGTGAATTCCGAGAGCTCAATGAGCAGTTCTTC
CASSEFRELNEQFF
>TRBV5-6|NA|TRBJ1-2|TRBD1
TGTGCCAGCAGCCTAGGGACAGGCATCCAGGGCTACACCTTC
CASSLGTGIQGYTF
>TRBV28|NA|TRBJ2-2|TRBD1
TGTGCCAGTTTACCGGGACAGGACACCGGGGAGCTGTTTTTT
CASLPGQDTGELFF
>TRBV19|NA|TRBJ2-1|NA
TGTGCCAGTAGTATAGATGTAGCAGGACAGAACAATGAGCAGTTCTTC
CASSIDVAGQNNEQFF
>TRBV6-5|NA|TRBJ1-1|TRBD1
TGTGCCAGCAGTCCCGGGACAGGGAACACTGAAGCTTTCTTT
CASSPGTGNTEAFF